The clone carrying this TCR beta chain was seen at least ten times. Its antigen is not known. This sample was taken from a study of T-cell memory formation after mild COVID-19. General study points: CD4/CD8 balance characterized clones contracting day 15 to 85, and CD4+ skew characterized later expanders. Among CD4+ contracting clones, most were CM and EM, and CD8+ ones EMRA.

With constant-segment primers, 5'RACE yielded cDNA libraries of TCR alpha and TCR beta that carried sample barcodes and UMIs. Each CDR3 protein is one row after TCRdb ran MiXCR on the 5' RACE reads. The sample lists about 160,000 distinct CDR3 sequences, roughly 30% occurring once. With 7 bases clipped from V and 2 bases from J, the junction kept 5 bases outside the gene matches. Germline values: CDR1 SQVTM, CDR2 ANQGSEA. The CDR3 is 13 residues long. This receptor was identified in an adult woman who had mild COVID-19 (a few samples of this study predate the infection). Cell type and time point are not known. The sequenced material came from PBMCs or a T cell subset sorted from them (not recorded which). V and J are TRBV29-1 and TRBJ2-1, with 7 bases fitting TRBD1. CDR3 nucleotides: TGCAGCGGACATGACAGGGCCTACAATGAGCAGTTCTTC. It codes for CSGHDRAYNEQFF.